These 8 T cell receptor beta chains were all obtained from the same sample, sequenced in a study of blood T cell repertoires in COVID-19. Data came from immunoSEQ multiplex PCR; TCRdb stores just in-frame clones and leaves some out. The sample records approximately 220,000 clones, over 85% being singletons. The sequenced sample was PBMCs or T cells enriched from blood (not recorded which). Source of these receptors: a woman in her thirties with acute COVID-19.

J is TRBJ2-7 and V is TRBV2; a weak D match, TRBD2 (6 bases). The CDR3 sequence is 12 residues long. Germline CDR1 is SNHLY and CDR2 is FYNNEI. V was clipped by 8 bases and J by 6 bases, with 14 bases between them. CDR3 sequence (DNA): TGTGCCAGCTCTGGAGGGTCCGGCGAGCAGTACTTC. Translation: CASSGGSGEQYF. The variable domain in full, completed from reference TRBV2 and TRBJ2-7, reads EPEVTQTPSHQVTQMGQEVILRCVPISNHLYFYWYRQILGQKVEFLVSFYNNEISEKSEIFDDQFSVERPDGSNFTLKIRSTKLEDSAMYFCASSGGSGEQYFGPGTRLTVT.

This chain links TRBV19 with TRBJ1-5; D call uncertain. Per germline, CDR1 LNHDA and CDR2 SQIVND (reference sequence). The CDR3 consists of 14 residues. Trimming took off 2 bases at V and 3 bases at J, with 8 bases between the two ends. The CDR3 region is CASSIQATNQPQHF. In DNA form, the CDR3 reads TGTGCCAGTAGTATACAGGCGACCAATCAGCCCCAGCATTTT.

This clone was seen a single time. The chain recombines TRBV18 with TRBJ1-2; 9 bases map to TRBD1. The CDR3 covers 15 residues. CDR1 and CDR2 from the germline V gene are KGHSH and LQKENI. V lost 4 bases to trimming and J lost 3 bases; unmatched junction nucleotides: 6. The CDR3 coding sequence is TGTGCCAGCTCACAAACAGGGGGCGCGGACTATGGCTACACCTTC. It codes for CASSQTGGADYGYTF.

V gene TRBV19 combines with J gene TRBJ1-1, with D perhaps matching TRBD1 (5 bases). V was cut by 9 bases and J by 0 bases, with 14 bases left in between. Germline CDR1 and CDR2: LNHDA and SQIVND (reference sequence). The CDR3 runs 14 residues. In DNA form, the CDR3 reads TGTGCCAGCAATCATGACAGACTGAACACTGAAGCTTTCTTT. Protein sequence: CASNHDRLNTEAFF. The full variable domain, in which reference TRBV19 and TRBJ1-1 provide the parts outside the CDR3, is DGGITQSPKYLFRKEGQNVTLSCEQNLNHDAMYWYRQDPGQGLRLIYYSQIVNDFQKGDIAEGYSVSREKKESFPLTVTSAQKNPTAFYLCASNHDRLNTEAFFGQGTRLTVV.

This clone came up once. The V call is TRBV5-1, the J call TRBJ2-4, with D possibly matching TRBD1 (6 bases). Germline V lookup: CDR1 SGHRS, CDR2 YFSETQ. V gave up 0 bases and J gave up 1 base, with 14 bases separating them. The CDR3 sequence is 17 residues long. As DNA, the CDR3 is TGCGCCAGCAGCTTGGTCCAAGGGGGTTACGCCAAAAACATTCAGTACTTC. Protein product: CASSLVQGGYAKNIQYF.

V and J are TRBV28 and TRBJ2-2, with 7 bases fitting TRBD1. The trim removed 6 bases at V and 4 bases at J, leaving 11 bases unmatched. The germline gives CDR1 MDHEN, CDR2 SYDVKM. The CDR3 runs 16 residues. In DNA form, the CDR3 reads TGTGCCAGCAGGACTGGCACGGGACAGCTCACCGGGGAGCTGTTTTTT. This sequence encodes CASRTGTGQLTGELFF.

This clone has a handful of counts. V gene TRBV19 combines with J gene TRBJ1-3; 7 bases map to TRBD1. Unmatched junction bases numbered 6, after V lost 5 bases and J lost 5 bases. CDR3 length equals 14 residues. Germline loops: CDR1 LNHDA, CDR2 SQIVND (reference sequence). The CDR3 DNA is TGTGCCAGTAGTTGGGACAGCCAGAGAAACACCATATATTTT. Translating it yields CASSWDSQRNTIYF.

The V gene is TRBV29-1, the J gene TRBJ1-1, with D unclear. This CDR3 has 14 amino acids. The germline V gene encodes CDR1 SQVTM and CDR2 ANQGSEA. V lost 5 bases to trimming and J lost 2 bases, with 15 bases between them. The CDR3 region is CSVKSGSLNTEAFF. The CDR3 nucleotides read TGCAGCGTTAAGTCGGGGAGTTTAAACACTGAAGCTTTCTTT.